These 10 T cell receptor beta chains came from one sample sequenced in a study of blood T cell repertoires in COVID-19. Assay used: immunoSEQ multiplex PCR; TCRdb lists only in-frame clones, some missing. Here the sample spans 350,000 to 550,000 clones, around 91% being singletons. What was sequenced was PBMCs or T cells enriched from blood (not recorded which). Source of these receptors: a man younger than 40 who had recovered from COVID-19.

This chain joins TRBV11-2 and TRBJ1-1, with TRBD1 identical over 8 bases. Germline CDR1 reads SGHAT; CDR2 reads FQNNGV. After removal of 4 bases from V and 2 bases from J, the junction contained 9 bases not matched to a gene. The length of the CDR3 is 16 residues. CDR3 amino acids: CASSSLRTGINTEAFF. The CDR3 region has the DNA TGTGCCAGCAGCTCCCTCCGGACAGGGATAAACACTGAAGCTTTCTTT.

CDR3 sequence: CASSLRGVNEQFF. The CDR3 region has the DNA TGTGCCAGCAGCTTACGCGGGGTCAATGAGCAGTTCTTC. The gene calls are TRBV11-2 and TRBJ2-1; D might be TRBD2 (6 bases). The V gene lost 2 bases and the J gene lost 6 bases, with 8 bases spanning the gap. Germline V gives CDR1 SGHAT, CDR2 FQNNGV. CDR3 length: 13 residues.

The chain links TRBV3-1 (or the pseudogene TRBV3-2) to TRBJ1-3, with 8 bases identical to TRBD1. Germline assignment: CDR1 LGHDT and CDR2 YNNKEL (reference sequence). Losses at the gene ends were 2 bases for V and 4 bases for J; bases not matched to a gene: 7. The CDR3 runs 16 residues. The CDR3, as DNA: TGTGCCAGCAGCCAACCTACCGGGACAGGAGGAAACACCATATATTTT. Translation gives CASSQPTGTGGNTIYF.

The chain employs TRBV27 and TRBJ2-3; 7 nucleotides align to TRBD1. V shed 2 bases and J 0 bases; nucleotides not matched to a gene: 5. There are 16 residues in the CDR3. Germline-derived CDR1 and CDR2 are MNHEY and SMNVEV (reference sequence). CDR3 nucleotide sequence: TGTGCCAGCAGTTTACCCGGGACAGCTAGCACAGATACGCAGTATTTT. Amino acid sequence: CASSLPGTASTDTQYF.

The V call is TRBV19, the J call TRBJ1-2; possible D gene TRBD1, 5 bases. The CDR3 is made up of 15 amino acids. V was clipped by 7 bases and J by 0 bases, with 15 bases between them. From germline, CDR1 is LNHDA and CDR2 SQIVND (reference sequence). CDR3 loop: CASTGGASANYGYTF. The CDR3, as DNA: TGTGCCAGTACCGGGGGAGCGAGTGCTAACTATGGCTACACCTTC.

The gene calls are TRBV4-1 and TRBJ2-3; 11 nucleotides match TRBD2. Germline V gene data show CDR1 as MGHRA and CDR2 as YSYEKL. Trimming cost V 4 bases and J 4 bases; bases outside gene matches: 7. CDR3 length: 16 residues. The CDR3 loop is CASSPLPLAGADTQYF. DNA of the CDR3: TGCGCCAGCAGCCCCTTACCACTAGCGGGAGCAGATACGCAGTATTTT.

The chain has TRBV5-6 and TRBJ2-7; D possibly corresponds to TRBD2 (5 bases). Germline CDR1 is SGHDT and CDR2 is YYEEEE. The CDR3 spans 15 residues. Trimming cost V 4 bases and J 2 bases, with 16 bases left between them. Written as DNA, the CDR3 is TGTGCCAGCAGCCCCCGGAGGCAGGATACCTACGAGCAGTACTTC. Protein: CASSPRRQDTYEQYF.

In its sample, this clone was seen once. V usage is TRBV9 and J usage is TRBJ2-1; 7 nucleotides align to TRBD2. V was pared by 2 bases and J by 1 base, with 9 bases of the junction left unmatched. From germline, CDR1 is SGDLS and CDR2 YYNGEE. This CDR3 has 17 residues. CDR3 bases: TGTGCCAGCAGCGTGAGTCTGCGGGAGAAGTCCTACAATGAGCAGTTCTTC. Translation: CASSVSLREKSYNEQFF.

This clone is a singleton in its sample. This chain links TRBV6-5 with TRBJ1-2; 8 nucleotides align to TRBD1. CDR3 length: 15 amino acids. Germline-derived CDR1 and CDR2 are MNHEY and SVGAGI. V gave up 2 bases and J gave up 4 bases; unmatched junction bases: 6. The CDR3 DNA follows: TGTGCCAGCAGTTACAGCAGGGGGCAGGGCTATGGCTACACCTTC. This sequence encodes CASSYSRGQGYGYTF.

The gene calls are TRBV11-2 and TRBJ2-7, with 11 bases lining up with TRBD2. Germline CDR1 and CDR2: SGHAT and FQNNGV. J gave up 1 base and V 5 bases, and 4 bases lay outside the gene matches. This CDR3 contains 15 residues. CDR3: CASSPTSGDSYEQYF. DNA for the CDR3: TGTGCCAGCAGCCCGACTAGCGGGGATTCCTACGAGCAGTACTTC. Using reference TRBV11-2 and TRBJ2-7 for the parts outside the CDR3, the full variable domain is EAGVAQSPRYKIIEKRQSVAFWCNPISGHATLYWYQQILGQGPKLLIQFQNNGVVDDSQLPKDRFSAERLKGVDSTLKIQPAKLEDSAVYLCASSPTSGDSYEQYFGPGTRLTVT.